These 13 T cell receptor beta chains share one sample of origin, sequenced in a study of beta chain features in type 1 diabetes. Whole-study findings and limits: Moderately but significantly shorter TCRB CDR3s were found in Type 1 diabetes patients in all four CD4+ subsets.

Their antigens are not known. The isolated RNA, all of it, was reverse transcribed, so expressed TCRB transcripts were what got sequenced. Clones were sequenced by immunoSEQ multiplex PCR, and TCRdb holds only the in-frame ones, with some missing. Found here are roughly 150,000 clones, approximately 7.9% of them singletons; the top ten hold 0.5%. Sequenced sample: central memory CD4+ T cells from blood. The receptor set was obtained from a man younger than 35 with type 1 diabetes.

V gene TRBV7-9 combines with J gene TRBJ2-4, with D perhaps matching TRBD1 (5 bases). From germline, CDR1 is SEHNR and CDR2 FQNEAQ (reference sequence). The CDR3 is 16 residues long. V was clipped by 2 bases and J by 2 bases, with 13 bases between them. CDR3 protein: CASSLLRELTKNIQYF. The CDR3, as DNA: TGTGCCAGCAGCTTACTCAGGGAACTCACCAAAAACATTCAGTACTTC. The whole variable domain, filled in from reference TRBV7-9 and TRBJ2-4, reads DTGVSQNPRHKITKRGQNVTFRCDPISEHNRLYWYRQTLGQGPEFLTYFQNEAQLEKSRLLSDRFSAERPKGSFSTLEIQRTEQGDSAMYLCASSLLRELTKNIQYFGAGTRLSVL.

The chain couples TRBV30 to TRBJ1-3; the D is unclear. The CDR3 runs to 15 residues. With 4 bases removed from V and 3 bases from J, the gap between germline ends came to 16 bases. From germline, CDR1 is GTSNPN and CDR2 SVGIG (reference sequence). CDR3 bases: TGTGCCTGGACCCCCAGCCAGACTCGTGGAAACACCATATATTTT. Translation: CAWTPSQTRGNTIYF.

The chain couples TRBV4-3 to TRBJ1-1; 7 bases are a match to TRBD1. The CDR3 has 15 residues. CDR1 and CDR2 from the germline V gene are LGHNA and YSLEER. Trimming removed 5 bases from V and 3 bases from J; junction bases left unmatched: 9. The CDR3 DNA sequence: TGCGCCAGCAGCTTCCAGACAGGGACAGACACTGAAGCTTTCTTT. This gives the protein CASSFQTGTDTEAFF.

This chain uses TRBV5-6 with TRBJ2-3; a weak D match, TRBD1 (5 bases). CDR3 length: 15 residues. The germline CDR1 and CDR2 sequences are SGHDT and YYEEEE. V was pared by 0 bases and J by 6 bases, with 14 bases between. In DNA, the CDR3 is TGTGCCAGCAGCTTGGCCGGGTCTGGGGCCGATACGCAGTATTTT. Encoded protein: CASSLAGSGADTQYF.

The chain carries TRBV7-8 and TRBJ2-7; 10 bases agree with TRBD2. Germline-derived CDR1 and CDR2 are SGHVS and FQNEAQ. With V trimmed by 5 bases and J by 2 bases, 12 bases remained unmatched. The CDR3 loop spans 17 amino acids. The CDR3 loop is CASSRGASGSVAYEQYF. The CDR3 nucleotides are TGTGCCAGCAGCCGCGGGGCTAGCGGGAGTGTGGCCTACGAGCAGTACTTC.

This clone was counted only a few times. The chain couples TRBV5-8 to TRBJ2-5; possibly TRBD2 for D (5 bases). The CDR3 sequence is 14 residues long. The V end lost 3 bases, the J end lost 5 bases, and 14 bases lay between the germline ends. The germline gives CDR1 SGHTS, CDR2 YDEGEE. For the CDR3, the DNA is TGTGCCAGCAGCTGGGGAGTGAGGGTCGAGACCCAGTACTTC. This encodes CASSWGVRVETQYF. The full variable domain, in which reference TRBV5-8 and TRBJ2-5 provide the parts outside the CDR3, is EAGVTQSPTHLIKTRGQQATLRCSPISGHTSVYWYQQALGLGLQFLLWYDEGEERNRGNFPPRFSGRQFPNYSSELNVNALELEDSALYLCASSWGVRVETQYFGPGTRLLVL.

There are a few counts of this clone. The genes are TRBV6-5 and TRBJ1-5, with D maybe TRBD1 (6 bases). This CDR3 has 14 amino acids. Germline CDR1 and CDR2: MNHEY and SVGAGI. The ends were cut back, 7 bases at V and 5 bases at J, with 15 bases in the middle. Here the CDR3 reads CASTPQGGDQPQHF. As DNA, the CDR3 is TGTGCCAGCACCCCACAAGGGGGAGATCAGCCCCAGCATTTT.

This chain uses TRBV7-2 with TRBJ2-5; 8 bases fit TRBD2. The length of the CDR3 is 15 residues. The V gene end was trimmed by 4 bases and the J gene end by 5 bases; junction bases not matched to a gene: 9. CDR1 is SGHTA, CDR2 FQGNSA, per germline. In DNA, the CDR3 is TGTGCCAGCAGCTCGAACGGGGGGGCCCTGGAGACCCAGTACTTC. As protein: CASSSNGGALETQYF.

The gene calls are TRBV7-2 and TRBJ2-7, with 8 bases matching TRBD2. The CDR3 is 15 amino acids. Trimming at V came to 2 bases and at J to 4 bases, leaving 7 bases not matched to a gene. CDR1 and CDR2 from the germline V gene are SGHTA and FQGNSA. The CDR3 nucleotides are TGTGCCAGCAGCTTAATGAGCGGGAGTATGTACGAGCAGTACTTC. It codes for CASSLMSGSMYEQYF.

This clone was detected only a few times. V and J are TRBV5-5 and TRBJ2-7; perhaps TRBD2 as D (5 bases). CDR3 length: 15 amino acids. From germline, CDR1 is SGHKS and CDR2 YYEKEE (reference sequence). V was pared by 4 bases and J by 0 bases, with 14 bases between. The CDR3 nucleotides are TGTGCCAGCAGCAGGAATAGCGTTAGCTCCTACGAGCAGTACTTC. Protein product: CASSRNSVSSYEQYF.

The chain recombines TRBV7-9 with TRBJ2-7, with D perhaps matching TRBD2 (5 bases). Per germline, CDR1 SEHNR and CDR2 FQNEAQ (reference sequence). Trimming pared 1 base from V and 6 bases from J, leaving 10 bases between. The CDR3 is made up of 13 amino acids. As DNA, the CDR3 is TGTGCCAGCAGCTTAGGTGTGCGGGTCGAGCAGTACTTC. Translating gives CASSLGVRVEQYF.

The chain combines TRBV15 with TRBJ1-5; 7 bases agree with TRBD1. V shed 1 base and J 7 bases; nucleotides not matched to a gene: 4. This CDR3 contains 14 residues. The germline gives CDR1 LNHNV, CDR2 YYDKDF (reference sequence). DNA of the CDR3: TGTGCCACCAGCAGAGCCCAACAGGGGCAGCCCCAGCATTTT. Translation gives CATSRAQQGQPQHF.

This clone was seen only a few times. The V and J genes are TRBV19 and TRBJ1-5; D is uncertain. The germline V and J ends were trimmed by 6 bases and 0 bases, with 9 bases remaining between them. The germline V gene encodes CDR1 LNHDA and CDR2 SQIVND (reference sequence). CDR3 length: 14 residues. The CDR3 DNA follows: TGTGCCAGTAGCAAAACTCATAGCAATCAGCCCCAGCATTTT. Protein: CASSKTHSNQPQHF.